The clone carrying this T cell receptor beta chain was seen a handful of times. Its antigen is unidentified. This sample was taken from a study of long-term antiretroviral therapy in people with HIV. Study-level findings and limits: Investigators report no available data on ART adherence, viral resistance or therapy changes.

After removal of 6 bases from V and 1 base from J, the junction contained 9 bases not matched to a gene. This CDR3 spans 16 amino acids. CDR1 is LGHNT, CDR2 FRNRAP, per germline. Survey-level immunoSEQ v3.0 assays were run. Sequencing was performed with immunoSEQ multiplex PCR; in TCRdb, only in-frame clones are kept and a portion is missing. In the table there are 30,000 or so clones, roughly 84% of which are singletons. J is TRBJ1-5 and V is TRBV12-5, with 7 positions matching TRBD1. The starting material was unsorted PBMCs, obtained 0.4 years after starting antiretroviral therapy. This clonotype originated in a man younger than 30 with HIV. The CDR3 region has the DNA TGTGCTAGTGGCTGGGACAGCCCGAGGAGCAATCAGCCCCAGCATTTT. This encodes CASGWDSPRSNQPQHF.